What follows is one T cell receptor (beta chain) and its context. The antigen this receptor binds is unknown. No much larger clonotype is one base removed from it; base qualities were not supplied. These data belong to a study of blood T cell repertoires in COVID-19 (TCRdb year 2020). With regard to the full study: Samples from collaborators originated in the United States, Italy and Spain and spanned both the acute and convalescent phases of COVID-19. The material from the prospective study consisted of cDNA or gDNA derived from T cells, B-cell-depleted T cells, or PBMCs. Subjects who had been exposed to COVID-19, were actively infected with it, or had recovered from it provided the deeply sampled blood TCRbeta repertoires that made up the dataset. The repertoires were released in a freely available public database meant as a resource for research on the immune response to SARS-CoV-2. The samples were drawn from the first 160 participants of the ongoing ImmuneRACE study and from 1,254 subjects provided by 6 global collaborators. A de-identified subject ID, COVID-19 status, age in years and sex were almost always included in the sample metadata. Where available, HLA class I and class II types were taken from metadata supplied by the sample provider and were not determined by assay-based typing.

V is clipped by 0 bases and J by 1 base, and the sequence between their germline boundaries is 10 bases long. According to the germline V gene, CDR1 reads SGDLS and CDR2 reads YYNGEE. From the cysteine up to the phenylalanine, the CDR3 has a length of 16 residues. Only the CDR3 DNA is retained, 48 bases long and in frame from the first base. TCRbeta CDR3 regions were amplified from genomic DNA using the immunoSEQ Assay, a bias-controlled multiplex PCR. The paper's processing steps were these. The number of nucleated cells in each sample was estimated from the amplification of reference gene primers within the assay. Sequence reads were collapsed and filtered to measure the absolute abundance of every unique TCRbeta CDR3 rearrangement. For each sample, productive Simpson clonality was calculated as the square root of Simpson's diversity index across productive rearrangements. In its TCRdb copy, this immuneACCESS table keeps in-frame sequences only and misses some clones. Where compared with another copy, unresolved V genes explain less than half of these, and the others have no known cause. The DNA gave D and trimming, while V, J and clone size come from that table. The sample yields around 130,000 clones; approximately 87% were counted once. About 2% of the sample rests with the top ten.

Broader findings and caveats from the paper: Clinical and demographic metadata were provided uncurated, with the amount varying by source and participant.

Whole blood was collected in K2EDTA tubes by collaborating institutions according to the institutions' own protocols. For TCRbeta analysis, collaborators shipped samples in one of three forms: frozen whole blood, isolated PBMCs, or DNA extracted from either of those sample types. Sequenced material: peripheral blood. This clonotype originated in a woman aged 45-59 years with acute or convalescent COVID-19. The chain employs TRBV9 and TRBJ2-2; the D segment cannot be called with confidence. The CDR3 sequence is CASSVGLVRNTGELFF. The DNA sequence is as follows: TGTGCCAGCAGCGTAGGCCTGGTGCGGAACACCGGGGAGCTGTTTTTT. The variable domain in full, with residues beyond the CDR3 obtained from the reference TRBV9 and TRBJ2-2 genes, is DSGVTQTPKHLITATGQRVTLRCSPRSGDLSVYWYQQSLDQGLQFLIQYYNGEERAKGNILERFSAQQFPDLHSELNLSSLELGDSALYFCASSVGLVRNTGELFFGEGSRLTVL.